The 17 T cell receptor beta chains below come from one sample, sequenced in a study of control samples from healthy donors and cancer patients. Assay used: immunoSEQ multiplex PCR; TCRdb lists only in-frame clones, some missing. The sample lists about 5,500 clones; over 55% were seen once. Sequencing was done on a sample of formalin-fixed, paraffin-embedded tissue. These receptors were taken from a male donor with melanoma.

This chain joins TRBV6-5 and TRBJ2-5; a possible D gene is TRBD2 (6 bases). V was pared by 1 base and J by 2 bases, with 11 bases between. The CDR3 has 15 amino acids. Per the germline V gene, CDR1 is MNHEY and CDR2 is SVGAGI. CDR3 sequence: CASSYLRLGQETQYF. The CDR3 DNA reads as TGTGCCAGCAGTTACTTAAGACTAGGTCAAGAGACCCAGTACTTC.

This chain uses TRBV9 with TRBJ2-2; TRBD2 aligns across 12 bases. The CDR3 is made up of 16 amino acids. Looked up from germline, CDR1 is SGDLS and CDR2 is YYNGEE. With 6 bases clipped from V and 5 bases from J, the junction kept 8 bases outside the gene matches. CDR3 DNA: TGTGCCAGCAACACACGACTAGCGGGGGATACCGGGGAGCTGTTTTTT. Translated, it gives CASNTRLAGDTGELFF.

The chain has TRBV7-9 and TRBJ2-4; D gene ambiguous. The CDR3 is 15 amino acids. Deletions cut 3 bases from V and 2 bases from J, with 11 bases between. Germline lookup yields CDR1 SEHNR and CDR2 FQNEAQ (reference sequence). CDR3 amino acids: CASSFLIRTKNIQYF. The CDR3 nucleotides read TGTGCCAGCAGCTTCCTCATTAGAACCAAAAACATTCAGTACTTC.

This clone has only a few counts. This chain uses TRBV10-3 with TRBJ1-6; D not certain. From germline, CDR1 is ENHRY and CDR2 SYGVKD. CDR3 length equals 19 residues. V was trimmed by 2 bases and J by 11 bases, leaving 28 bases between them. In nucleotides, the CDR3 is TGTGCCATCAGTGAGACCGGACCCATCGAAGCATCTGCCAGGACACCCCTCCACTTT. Translating gives CAISETGPIEASARTPLHF.

The gene calls are TRBV6-1 and TRBJ1-5; no definite D call. Trimming shortened V by 2 bases and J by 7 bases, and 9 bases separated the two germline ends. The CDR3 runs to 13 residues. Germline CDR1 is MNHNS and CDR2 is SASEGT. CDR3 bases: TGTGCCAGCAGTGAATTAATAGGGCAGCCCCAGCATTTT. Translated: CASSELIGQPQHF.

CDR3 coding DNA: TGTGCCAGCTCACCGCCCGGGACTAGCGGGTGGCGTACGGGCAATGAGCAGTTCTTC. Its protein is CASSPPGTSGWRTGNEQFF. V is TRBV18 and J is TRBJ2-1; 12 nucleotides align to TRBD2. Germline V gene sequence: CDR1 KGHSH, CDR2 LQKENI. With 3 bases clipped from V and 6 bases from J, the junction kept 15 bases outside the gene matches. This CDR3 spans 19 amino acids.

This rearrangement joins TRBV19 to TRBJ2-3, with D possibly matching TRBD1 (6 bases). Trimming pared 1 base from V and 5 bases from J, leaving 10 bases between. The germline CDR1 and CDR2 sequences are LNHDA and SQIVND (reference sequence). This CDR3 region has 14 residues. Written as DNA, the CDR3 is TGTGCCAGTAGTATAGTACAGGGAGAAGATACGCAGTATTTT. Its protein is CASSIVQGEDTQYF.

The V and J genes are TRBV4-1 and TRBJ2-7; 7 bases line up with TRBD1. This CDR3 comprises 15 residues. V was pared by 4 bases and J by 5 bases, with 11 bases of the junction left unmatched. The V gene's germline CDR1 is MGHRA and CDR2 YSYEKL. The CDR3 coding sequence is TGCGCCAGCAGCCCGGGACAGAACGAAGGCGACGAGCAGTACTTC. It yields the protein CASSPGQNEGDEQYF.

The chain is built from TRBV6-5 and TRBJ1-5, with D unclear. This CDR3 comprises 15 residues. V was cut by 7 bases and J by 1 base, with 14 bases left in between. Germline V gives CDR1 MNHEY, CDR2 SVGAGI. DNA for the CDR3: TGTGCCAGCAATTCTGTCGGAGGGAGCAATCAGCCCCAGCATTTT. This translates into CASNSVGGSNQPQHF.

The chain recombines TRBV27 with TRBJ2-7; D possibly corresponds to TRBD1 (6 bases). The V gene lost 6 bases and the J gene lost 0 bases, with 12 bases spanning the gap. In germline, CDR1 is MNHEY, CDR2 SMNVEV (reference sequence). The CDR3 length is 14 residues. CDR3: CASRRQDSSYEQYF. The CDR3 nucleotides are TGTGCCAGCAGACGACAGGATAGCTCCTACGAGCAGTACTTC.

The chain employs TRBV19 and TRBJ1-5; 7 bases are a match to TRBD1. Per the germline V gene, CDR1 is LNHDA and CDR2 is SQIVND (reference sequence). The J segment lost 1 base and the V segment lost 5 bases, leaving 2 bases of the junction unmatched. This CDR3 has 14 amino acids. This CDR3 is CASSVTGSNQPQHF. The CDR3 DNA reads TGTGCCAGTAGTGTGACAGGGAGCAATCAGCCCCAGCATTTT.

The chain recombines TRBV6-8 with TRBJ1-6; 7 bases line up with TRBD1. This CDR3 has 15 residues. Looked up from germline, CDR1 is MNHGY and CDR2 is SAAAGT. The V segment lost 0 bases and the J segment 10 bases; nucleotides outside the gene matches: 6. The CDR3 DNA is TGTGCCAGCAGTTACTCACAGGGGAAGGCGTCACCCCTCCACTTT. Translating it yields CASSYSQGKASPLHF.

The V and J genes are TRBV7-2 and TRBJ2-1; no firm D call. The germline V gene encodes CDR1 SGHTA and CDR2 FQGNSA. The CDR3 is 15 amino acids. V lost 5 bases and J 4 bases, leaving 15 bases between the germline ends. For the CDR3, the DNA is TGTGCCAGCAGCACCCCGGTGGGATTATACAATGAGCAGTTCTTC. This codes for CASSTPVGLYNEQFF.

The rearrangement uses TRBV7-9 and TRBJ2-5; D is possibly TRBD1 (6 bases). With 1 base removed from V and 4 bases from J, the gap between germline ends came to 16 bases. This CDR3 is built from 16 residues. The V gene's germline CDR1 is SEHNR and CDR2 FQNEAQ (reference sequence). CDR3 DNA: TGTGCCAGCAGCTTAGATGGCGCAGGGGTCGGAGAGACCCAGTACTTC. It yields the protein CASSLDGAGVGETQYF.

J is TRBJ1-4 and V is TRBV9; D call uncertain. V dropped 0 bases and J dropped 1 base, with 7 bases sitting between them. In germline, CDR1 is SGDLS, CDR2 YYNGEE. This CDR3 region has 15 residues. The CDR3 spells CASSVEGGTNEKLFF. DNA for the CDR3: TGTGCCAGCAGCGTAGAGGGAGGAACTAATGAAAAACTGTTTTTT.

The chain employs TRBV20-1 and TRBJ2-1; D unresolved. Trimming cost V 3 bases and J 7 bases, with 7 bases left between them. Germline CDR1 is DFQATT and CDR2 is SNEGSKA (reference sequence). The CDR3 runs 11 residues. The CDR3 spells CSASGRNEQFF. The CDR3 DNA sequence: TGCAGTGCTAGTGGTCGGAATGAGCAGTTCTTC.

This clone was detected only once. V is TRBV18 and J is TRBJ2-5; D uncertain. This CDR3 is built from 12 residues. Germline CDR1 reads KGHSH; CDR2 reads LQKENI. The V and J ends lost 8 bases and 0 bases respectively, with 7 bases between them. In DNA, the CDR3 is TGTGCCAGCCACTTGTACCAAGAGACCCAGTACTTC. Encoded protein: CASHLYQETQYF. The variable domain in full, with the rest retrieved from reference TRBV18 and TRBJ2-5, is NAGVMQNPRHLVRRRGQEARLRCSPMKGHSHVYWYRQLPEEGLKFMVYLQKENIIDESGMPKERFSAEFPKEGPSILRIQQVVRGDSAAYFCASHLYQETQYFGPGTRLLVL.